The source of this TCR beta chain is a study of cytomegalovirus exposure and HLA in healthy donors. The CDR3 consists of 19 residues. In germline, CDR1 is LNHNV, CDR2 YYDKDF (reference sequence). V trimming: 0 bases; J trimming: 2 bases; junction bases outside the gene matches: 14. Measured with immunoSEQ multiplex PCR; TCRdb has only the in-frame clones, and not every one. Of around 140,000 clones detected, around 93% appear once; the ten largest clones hold about 2%. This TCR was sampled from a man aged 18 to 29 in good health and CMV-seropositive. J is TRBJ2-5 and V is TRBV15, with TRBD1 matching 8 bases. The sample taken for sequencing was PBMCs. This chain's CDR3 is CATSREIGTGRAKQETQYF. CDR3 DNA sequence: TGTGCCACCAGCAGAGAGATCGGGACAGGACGGGCGAAACAAGAGACCCAGTACTTC. The full variable domain, its missing parts supplied by reference TRBV15 and TRBJ2-5, is DAMVIQNPRYQVTQFGKPVTLSCSQTLNHNVMYWYQQKSSQAPKLLFHYYDKDFNNEADTPDNFQSRRPNTSFCFLDIRSPGLGDTAMYLCATSREIGTGRAKQETQYFGPGTRLLVL.